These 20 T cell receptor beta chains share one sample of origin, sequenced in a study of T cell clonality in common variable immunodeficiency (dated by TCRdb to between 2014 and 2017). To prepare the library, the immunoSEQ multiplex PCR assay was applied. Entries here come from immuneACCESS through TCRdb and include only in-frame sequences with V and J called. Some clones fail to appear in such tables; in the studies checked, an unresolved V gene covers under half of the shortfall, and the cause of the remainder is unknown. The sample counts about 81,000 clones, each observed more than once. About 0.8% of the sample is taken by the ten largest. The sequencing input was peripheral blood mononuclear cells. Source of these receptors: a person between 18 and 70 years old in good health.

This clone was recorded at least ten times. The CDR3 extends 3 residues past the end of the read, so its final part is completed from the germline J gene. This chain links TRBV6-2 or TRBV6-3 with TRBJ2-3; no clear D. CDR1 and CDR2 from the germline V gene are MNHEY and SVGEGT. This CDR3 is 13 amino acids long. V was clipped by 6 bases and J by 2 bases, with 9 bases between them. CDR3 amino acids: CASRSFFTDTQYF. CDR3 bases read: TGTGCCAGCAGGAGCTTTTTCACAGATACG.

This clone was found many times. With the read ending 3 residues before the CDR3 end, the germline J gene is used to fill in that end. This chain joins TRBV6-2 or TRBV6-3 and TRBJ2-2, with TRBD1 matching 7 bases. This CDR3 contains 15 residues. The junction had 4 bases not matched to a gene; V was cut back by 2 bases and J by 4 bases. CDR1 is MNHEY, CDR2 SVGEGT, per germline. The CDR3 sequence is CASSYGQERTGELFF. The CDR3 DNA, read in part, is TGTGCCAGCAGTTACGGACAGGAGCGCACCGGGGAG.

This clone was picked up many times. The CDR3 protein is CASSPGERPWTEAFF. The covered CDR3 bases are TGTGCCAGTAGTCCGGGGGAGCGCCCATGGACTGAA. J is TRBJ1-1 and V is TRBV19, with D maybe TRBD1 (5 bases). Read data end 3 residues before the CDR3 end; the end is taken from the germline J gene. The CDR3 has 15 residues. The germline gives CDR1 LNHDA, CDR2 SQIVND (reference sequence). V shed 5 bases and J shed 5 bases, with 18 bases lying between them.

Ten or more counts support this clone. The CDR3 loop is CASSLGRLAGEQFF. Partial CDR3 DNA: TGTGCCAGCAGCTTAGGTCGTCTAGCTGGTGAG. The chain employs TRBV11-1 and TRBJ2-1; D possibly corresponds to TRBD2 (5 bases). Read sequence stops 3 residues before the CDR3 end, and the germline J gene provides the missing end. The CDR3 runs 14 residues. CDR1 is SGHAT and CDR2 is FQDESV in the germline V gene (reference sequence). V shed 1 base and J shed 9 bases, with 13 bases lying between them. The full variable domain, in which reference TRBV11-1 and TRBJ2-1 provide the parts outside the CDR3, is EAEVAQSPRYKITEKSQAVAFWCDPISGHATLYWYRQILGQGPELLVQFQDESVVDDSQLPKDRFSAERLKGVDSTLKIQPAELGDSAMYLCASSLGRLAGEQFFGPGTRLTVL.

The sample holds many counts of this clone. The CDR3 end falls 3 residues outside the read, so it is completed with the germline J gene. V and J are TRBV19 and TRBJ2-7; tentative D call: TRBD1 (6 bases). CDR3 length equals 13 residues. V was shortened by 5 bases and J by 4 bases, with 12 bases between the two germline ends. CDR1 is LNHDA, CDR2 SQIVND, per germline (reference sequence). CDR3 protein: CASSPRTDYEQYF. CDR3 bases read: TGTGCCAGTAGTCCGCGGACAGATTACGAG.

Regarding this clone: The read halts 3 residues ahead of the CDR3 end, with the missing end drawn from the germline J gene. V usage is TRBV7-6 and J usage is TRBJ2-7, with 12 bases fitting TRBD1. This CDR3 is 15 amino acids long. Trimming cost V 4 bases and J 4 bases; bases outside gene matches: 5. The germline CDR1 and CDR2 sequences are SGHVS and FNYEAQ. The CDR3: CASSSGQGAGYEQYF. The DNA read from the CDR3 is TGTGCCAGCAGCTCGGGACAGGGGGCGGGTTACGAG.

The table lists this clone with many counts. The covered CDR3 bases are TGTGCCAGCAGTTACCCACTAGCGGGAGGTCAAGAGACC. Translated, it gives CASSYPLAGGQET. The whole CDR3 sequence reads CASSYPLAGGQETQYF. The rearrangement joins TRBV6-2 or TRBV6-3 to TRBJ2-5, with TRBD2 identical over 12 bases. The CDR3 end is not reached by the read, which stops 3 residues before it; the germline J gene fills it in. The CDR3 runs 16 residues. Losses at the gene ends were 2 bases for V and 2 bases for J; bases not matched to a gene: 3. Germline V gene lookup returns CDR1 MNHEY and CDR2 SVGEGT.

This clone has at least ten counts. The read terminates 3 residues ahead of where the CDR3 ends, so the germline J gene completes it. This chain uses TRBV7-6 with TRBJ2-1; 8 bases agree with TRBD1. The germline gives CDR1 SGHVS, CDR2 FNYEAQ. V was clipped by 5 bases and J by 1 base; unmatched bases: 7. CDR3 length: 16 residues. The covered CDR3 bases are TGTGCCAGCAGCCCTGGACAGGGTTGGTCCTACAATGAG. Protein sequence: CASSPGQGWSYNE. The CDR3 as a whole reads CASSPGQGWSYNEQFF.

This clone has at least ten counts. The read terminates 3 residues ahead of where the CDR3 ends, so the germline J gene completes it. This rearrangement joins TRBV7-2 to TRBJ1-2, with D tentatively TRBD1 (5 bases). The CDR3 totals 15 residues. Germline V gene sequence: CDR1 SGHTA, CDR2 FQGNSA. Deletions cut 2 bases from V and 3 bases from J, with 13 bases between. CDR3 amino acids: CASSLMLMGHYGYTF. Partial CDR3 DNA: TGTGCCAGCAGCTTAATGCTAATGGGGCACTATGGC.

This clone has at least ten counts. Here the CDR3 reads CASGLALAGVVNEQFF. The DNA read from the CDR3 is TGTGCTAGTGGTTTGGCCCTAGCGGGAGTAGTGAATGAG. This chain connects TRBV12-5 to TRBJ2-1, with TRBD2 identical over 10 bases. The read ends 3 residues early relative to the CDR3; the germline J gene fills the gap. V was pared by 1 base and J by 7 bases, with 7 bases of the junction left unmatched. The CDR3 is made up of 16 amino acids. Looked up from germline, CDR1 is LGHNT and CDR2 is FRNRAP.

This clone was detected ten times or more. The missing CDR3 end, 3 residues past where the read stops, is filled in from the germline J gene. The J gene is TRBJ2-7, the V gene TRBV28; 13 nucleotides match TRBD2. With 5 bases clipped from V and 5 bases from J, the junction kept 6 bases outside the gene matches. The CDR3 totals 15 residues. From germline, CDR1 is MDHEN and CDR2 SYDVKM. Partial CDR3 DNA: TGTGCCAGCAGTGCCCGGACTAGCGGGAGTCACGAG. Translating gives CASSARTSGSHE. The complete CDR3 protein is CASSARTSGSHEQYF.

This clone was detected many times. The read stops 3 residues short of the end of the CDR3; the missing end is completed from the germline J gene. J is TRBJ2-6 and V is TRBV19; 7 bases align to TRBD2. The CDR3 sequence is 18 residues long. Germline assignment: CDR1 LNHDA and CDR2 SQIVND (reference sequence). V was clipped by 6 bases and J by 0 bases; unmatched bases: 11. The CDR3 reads CASRGSRGELSGANVLTF. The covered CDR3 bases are TGTGCCAGTAGAGGGAGTCGGGGGGAACTCTCTGGGGCCAACGTC.

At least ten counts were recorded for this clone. CDR3 DNA (partial): TGTGCCAGCTCACTGACTAGCGGGCCTAGCACAGATACG. Translation gives CASSLTSGPSTDT. The entire CDR3 sequence reads CASSLTSGPSTDTQYF. The gene calls are TRBV18 and TRBJ2-3; TRBD2 agrees at 10 bases. Read coverage stops 3 residues before the CDR3 terminus; the germline J gene supplies the remainder. This CDR3 comprises 16 residues. Per germline, CDR1 KGHSH and CDR2 LQKENI. V lost 4 bases and J lost 0; bases outside the gene matches: 4.

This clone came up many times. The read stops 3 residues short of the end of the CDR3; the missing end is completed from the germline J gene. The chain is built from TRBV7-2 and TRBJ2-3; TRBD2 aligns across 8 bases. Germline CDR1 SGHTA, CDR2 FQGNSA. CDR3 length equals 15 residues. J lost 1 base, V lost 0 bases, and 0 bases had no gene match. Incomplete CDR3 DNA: TGTGCCAGCAGCTTAGCACTAGCGGGCACAGATACG. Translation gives CASSLALAGTDT. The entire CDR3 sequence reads CASSLALAGTDTQYF.

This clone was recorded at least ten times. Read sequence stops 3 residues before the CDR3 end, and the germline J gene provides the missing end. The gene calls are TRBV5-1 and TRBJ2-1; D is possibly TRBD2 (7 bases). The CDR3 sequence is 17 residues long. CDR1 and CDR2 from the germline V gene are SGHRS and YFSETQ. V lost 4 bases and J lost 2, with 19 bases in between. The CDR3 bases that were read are TGCGCCAGCAGCAATTCCGGGGGGCAAAGCGCCTACAATGAG. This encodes CASSNSGGQSAYNE. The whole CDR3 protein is CASSNSGGQSAYNEQFF.

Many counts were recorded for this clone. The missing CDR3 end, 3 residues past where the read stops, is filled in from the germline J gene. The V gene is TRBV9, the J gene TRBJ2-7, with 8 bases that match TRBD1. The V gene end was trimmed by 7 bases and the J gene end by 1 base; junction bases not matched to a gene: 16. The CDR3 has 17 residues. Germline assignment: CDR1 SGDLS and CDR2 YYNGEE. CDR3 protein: CASSTIYWTGLSYEQYF. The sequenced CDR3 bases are TGTGCCAGCTCCACAATCTACTGGACAGGGTTGTCCTACGAG. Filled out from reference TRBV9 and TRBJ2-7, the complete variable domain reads DSGVTQTPKHLITATGQRVTLRCSPRSGDLSVYWYQQSLDQGLQFLIQYYNGEERAKGNILERFSAQQFPDLHSELNLSSLELGDSALYFCASSTIYWTGLSYEQYFGPGTRLTVT.

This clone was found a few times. The sequenced CDR3 bases are TGTGCCAGCATGCCGGGACAGGGGGGCACCGGGGAG. Its translation is CASMPGQGGTGE. The entire CDR3 protein reads CASMPGQGGTGELFF. The chain combines TRBV6-2 or TRBV6-3 with TRBJ2-2, with 11 nucleotides matching TRBD1. The read ends 3 residues shy of where the CDR3 ends; the end is completed using the germline J gene. This CDR3 region has 15 residues. The V segment lost 7 bases and the J segment 4 bases; nucleotides outside the gene matches: 5. Germline V gives CDR1 MNHEY, CDR2 SVGEGT.

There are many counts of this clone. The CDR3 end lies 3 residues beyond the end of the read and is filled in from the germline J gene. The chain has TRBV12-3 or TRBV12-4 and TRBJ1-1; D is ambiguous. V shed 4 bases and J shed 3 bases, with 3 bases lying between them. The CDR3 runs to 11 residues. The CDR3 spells CASSSDTEAFF. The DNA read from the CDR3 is TGTGCCAGCAGTTCAGACACTGAA.

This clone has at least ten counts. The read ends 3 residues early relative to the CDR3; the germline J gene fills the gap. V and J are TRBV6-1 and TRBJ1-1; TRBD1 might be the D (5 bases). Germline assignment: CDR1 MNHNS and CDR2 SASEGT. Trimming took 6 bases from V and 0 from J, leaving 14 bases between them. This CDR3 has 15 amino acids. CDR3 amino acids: CASREMGQMNTEAFF. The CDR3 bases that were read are TGTGCCAGCAGGGAAATGGGGCAGATGAACACTGAA.

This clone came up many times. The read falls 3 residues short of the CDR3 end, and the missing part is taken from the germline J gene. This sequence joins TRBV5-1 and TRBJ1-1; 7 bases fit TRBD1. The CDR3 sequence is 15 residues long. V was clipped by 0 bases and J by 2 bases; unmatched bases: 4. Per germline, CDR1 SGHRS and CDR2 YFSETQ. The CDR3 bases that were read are TGCGCCAGCAGCTTGGTTGGGGACAGAAACACTGAA. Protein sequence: CASSLVGDRNTE. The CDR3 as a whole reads CASSLVGDRNTEAFF.